This T cell receptor (beta chain) is drawn from a study of CD8 T cells in ankylosing spondylitis. Study-level results: Peripheral blood held disease-linked clones only at relatively low frequency, and these were CD8+. In ankylosing spondylitis blood, a motif of about 8 highly homologous TCR beta variants appeared characteristic. Earlier studies detected some motif variants in reactive arthritis synovial fluid and blood. Reportedly, matched ankylosing spondylitis synovial fluid was significantly enriched for disease-linked clones.

Molecular-barcoded quantitative 5'-RACE produced these TCR beta libraries. TCRdb reprocessed the 5' RACE reads via MiXCR and lists one record per CDR3 protein. The sample has about 200,000 distinct CDR3 sequences, around 7.9% seen once. This clonotype was picked up many times. Antigen: not known. CDR1 and CDR2 from the germline V gene are KGHDR and SFDVKD. The CDR3 is made up of 13 amino acids. Deletions cut 1 base from V and 1 base from J, with 3 bases between. The chain links TRBV24-1 to TRBJ1-1; D remains ambiguous. The receptor comes from a male donor with ankylosing spondylitis. Sequenced: blood, either unsorted or a sorted T cell fraction (not recorded which). This CDR3 reads CATSDFRNTEAFF. The CDR3 bases are TGTGCCACCAGTGATTTTAGGAACACTGAAGCTTTCTTT.